This T cell receptor (beta chain) was captured by sequencing in a study of T cell responses to AZD1222 COVID-19 vaccine (dated by TCRdb to about 2021). For the wider study: AZD1222 recipients with second doses at about 4 weeks or about 12 weeks were pooled, because spike-specific TCR depth and breadth did not differ between schedules. TCR sequencing covered over 230 trial participants: 207 given two doses of AZD1222 and about 26 given two doses of MenACWY control vaccine. Enrollment into the trials was organized by age into subgroups of 18-55, 56-69 and 70-plus years, and those subgroups contained roughly 150, 30 and 60 TCR-sequenced participants, respectively. General conclusions and limits of the study: In the small 56-69-year group, the increase in depth fell short of significance, most likely because of low power. Participants were mostly white British and included more females than males, and it was suggested by the authors that clonal diversity may have been underestimated. The vaccine-associated CD4 TCRs covered the entire spike protein, and the dominant responses fell in regions 160-218 and 743-854. Because no day 14 peak-response samples were available, the repertoires could be characterized only after the peak T cell response. Spike-specific TCR breadth and depth rose significantly after two AZD1222 doses compared with day 0 and with MenACWY recipients. Only five to seven AZD1222 recipients were SARS-CoV-2 seropositive at baseline, limiting conclusions about previously exposed vaccinees. Reportedly, close to half of the unique spike-specific TCRs recognized epitopes lying outside the regions that are mutated in the B.1.351 and B.1.1.7 variants.

The CDR3 regions of human TCRbeta chains were analyzed by immunosequencing. In the authors' own workflow: Repertoire TCRs were matched against a reference library of SARS-CoV-2-specific TCRs generated with the MIRA antigen-specificity platform. Breadth meant the fraction of unique TCRs that were SARS-CoV-2-associated, whereas depth meant the fraction of total T cells that were SARS-CoV-2-associated. Each spike-specific TCR was assigned to its reactive spike region and to a CD4 or CD8 class using the MIRA data. Log10-transformed breadth and depth values were compared by one-way ANOVA with Sidak's multiple comparisons tests. The clones in this table, taken by TCRdb from immuneACCESS, are in-frame only. Not every clone is retained; where verified, under half of the shortfall comes from an unresolved V gene, and the cause of the rest is unknown. That table gives V, J and clone size, and the DNA gave D and trimming. For this sample the table gives more than 95,000 clones, of which 87% were detected only once. Of the sample, 10% is held by the ten largest clones.

The sample's time point label, decoded: baseline before first vaccination. Samples from vaccinated people were obtained from the UK trials COV001 and COV002, which included a single-blind randomized controlled phase 2/3 trial of AZD1222 (ChAdOx1 nCoV-19) in healthy adults. Trial participant PBMC samples were collected at day 0 and day 28 after the second dose for TCRbeta chain sequencing. There are 17 amino acids in the CDR3, from cysteine to phenylalanine inclusive. Here the CDR3 DNA is all that survives: 51 bases in frame from base 1. The germline V gene encodes CDR1 LNHDA and CDR2 SQIVND (reference sequence). Deletion took 4 bases off V and 4 bases off J, with a span of 19 bases between the germline ends. Concerning this clone: This receptor's antigen is unknown. One base away there is no much larger clone; base qualities are not given.

The origin of this receptor is an adult in good health. Sequencing used peripheral blood, obtained on day 0 of AZD1222 vaccination. The chain links TRBV19 with TRBJ1-4; 5 matching bases give a weak D call of TRBD1. CDR3 protein: CASSTSTYRSRNEKLFF. The DNA sequence is given as TGTGCCAGTAGTACCAGTACATACAGGAGCCGTAATGAAAAACTGTTTTTT.